Reported below is one T cell receptor (beta chain). As handled by the study authors: The assay estimated nucleated cells by amplifying reference gene primers. Produced via immunoSEQ multiplex PCR; TCRdb's table is partial and in-frame only. Clonal size and the V and J genes are those of that table, whereas D and trimming came from the DNA. The profile shows 100,000 or so clones, roughly 90% of them singletons. This record comes from a study of blood T cell repertoires in COVID-19. The overall study: Spain, Italy and the United States supplied samples that represented acute and convalescent COVID-19. T cells, B-cell-depleted T cells, or PBMCs supplied cDNA or gDNA.

Enrollment of patients from Seattle took place during active infection, with longitudinal follow-up. CDR3 length: 13 amino acids. V was clipped by 3 bases and J by 6 bases, with 9 bases between them. Germline V gene data show CDR1 as LNHDA and CDR2 as SQIVND (reference sequence). What was sequenced was peripheral blood. The rearrangement links TRBV19 to TRBJ1-5; TRBD1 is a possible D gene (6 bases). This TCR was recovered from a woman aged 45-59 years with COVID-19, enrolled during active disease. CDR3 in DNA: TGTGCCAGTAGTATGGCAGGGGTTCAGCCCCAGCATTTT. Residues: CASSMAGVQPQHF. The full variable domain, its missing parts supplied by reference TRBV19 and TRBJ1-5, is DGGITQSPKYLFRKEGQNVTLSCEQNLNHDAMYWYRQDPGQGLRLIYYSQIVNDFQKGDIAEGYSVSREKKESFPLTVTSAQKNPTAFYLCASSMAGVQPQHFGDGTRLSIL.